The 13 T cell receptor beta chains presented below share a single source sample, sequenced in a study of CD8+CD57+ T cells in acquired aplastic anemia. TCR beta VDJ and CDR3 were profiled, and genomic DNA was the template. TCRdb re-derived calls from the reads in MiXCR, one entry per CDR3 protein. The repertoire consists of just over 450,000 distinct CDR3 sequences, with under 40% occurring once and the leading ten covering less than 1%. Before being chosen for sequencing, patients had shown CD8+CD57+ cell expansion by flow cytometry. The sample taken for sequencing was sorted CD4+, CD8+, or CD8+CD57+ T cells (not recorded which) from PBMCs. Receptors originate from a human donor with aplastic anemia.

The genes are TRBV20-1 and TRBJ2-2, with D maybe TRBD1 (5 bases). Deletions cut 2 bases from V and 6 bases from J, with 7 bases between. Germline V CDR1 and CDR2: DFQATT, SNEGSKA (reference sequence). The CDR3 runs to 12 residues. CDR3 DNA: TGCAGTGCTAGAAAGGGGTCCGGGGAGCTGTTTTTT. As protein: CSARKGSGELFF.

This clonotype has just a few counts. The chain couples TRBV12-3 or TRBV12-4 to TRBJ1-1, with D possibly TRBD1 on 6 matching bases. This CDR3 comprises 13 residues. Trimming took off 5 bases at V and 7 bases at J, with 14 bases between the two ends. The CDR3 sequence: CASSLPGHREAFF. CDR3 DNA sequence: TGTGCCAGCAGTCTGCCGGGACACCGTGAAGCTTTCTTT.

This clonotype was counted a few times. Just one base apart from a much larger clone, this may be a read error. V gene TRBV7-6 combines with J gene TRBJ1-2; D is uncertain. The ends were cut back, 0 bases at V and 5 bases at J, with 16 bases in the middle. This CDR3 contains 16 residues. Germline V gene lookup returns CDR1 SGHVS and CDR2 FNYEAQ. This CDR3 reads CASSLAAREREYGYTF. CDR3 nucleotides: TGTGCCAGCAGCTTAGCGGCTAGGGAGAGGGAGTATGGCTACACCTTC.

This clonotype was seen ten or more times. The chain joins TRBV7-8 to TRBJ2-5; D call uncertain. This CDR3 has 8 amino acids. The germline gives CDR1 SGHVS, CDR2 FQNEAQ. Deletions cut 5 bases from V and 13 bases from J, with 5 bases between. The CDR3, as DNA: TGTGCCAGCAGCCCCATGTACTTC. Translating it yields CASSPMYF.

Only a few counts were recorded for this clonotype. This chain connects TRBV7-2 to TRBJ2-7; perhaps TRBD2 as D (5 bases). CDR3 length: 13 amino acids. Germline V gives CDR1 SGHTA, CDR2 FQGNSA. Trimming removed 5 bases from V and 7 bases from J, with 15 bases in between. The DNA for the CDR3 is TGTGCCAGCAGCCCCTCTACTAGGGAAGAGCAGTACTTC. This translates into CASSPSTREEQYF.

This clonotype occurred a few times. CDR3 sequence: CASSNQVGTVALIGYEQYF. The CDR3 nucleotides are TGTGCCAGCAGCAACCAAGTGGGGACGGTCGCCCTAATTGGCTACGAGCAGTACTTC. V gene TRBV11-1 combines with J gene TRBJ2-7, with D tentatively TRBD1 or TRBD2 (5 bases each). The CDR3 consists of 19 residues. Germline CDR1 SGHAT, CDR2 FQDESV (reference sequence). With 5 bases removed from V and 3 bases from J, the gap between germline ends came to 29 bases.

J is TRBJ2-3 and V is TRBV20-1; 8 bases match TRBD2. Losses at the gene ends were 0 bases for V and 2 bases for J; bases not matched to a gene: 10. The V gene's germline CDR1 is DFQATT and CDR2 SNEGSKA (reference sequence). The CDR3 loop spans 17 amino acids. The CDR3, as DNA: TGCAGTGCTAGAGATGTGGCGGGAGGCCCGATCACAGATACGCAGTATTTT. This gives the protein CSARDVAGGPITDTQYF.

The table lists this clonotype with a few counts. This sequence joins TRBV2 and TRBJ2-7, with D perhaps being TRBD1 or TRBD2 (6 bases each). CDR3 length: 14 residues. Trimming cost V 8 bases and J 1 base, with 15 bases left between them. CDR1 is SNHLY and CDR2 is FYNNEI in the germline V gene. In DNA form, the CDR3 reads TGTGCCAGCTATGCAAGGGGGGAGTCCTACGAGCAGTACTTC. Translating gives CASYARGESYEQYF. The whole variable domain, filled in from reference TRBV2 and TRBJ2-7, reads EPEVTQTPSHQVTQMGQEVILRCVPISNHLYFYWYRQILGQKVEFLVSFYNNEISEKSEIFDDQFSVERPDGSNFTLKIRSTKLEDSAMYFCASYARGESYEQYFGPGTRLTVT.

This sequence joins TRBV20-1 and TRBJ1-6; D unresolved. The germline CDR1 and CDR2 sequences are DFQATT and SNEGSKA (reference sequence). The CDR3 runs 16 residues. V was clipped by 3 bases and J by 9 bases, with 21 bases between them. The CDR3 nucleotides read TGCAGTGCTAGTCCAAAAGGGTCGCCAGGTAGTTCACCCCTCCACTTT. This gives the protein CSASPKGSPGSSPLHF.

This clonotype has ten or more counts. This rearrangement joins TRBV19 to TRBJ1-2; a possible D gene is TRBD1 (6 bases). The CDR3 loop spans 17 amino acids. Trimming took 5 bases from V and 2 from J, leaving 21 bases between them. Germline V gene data show CDR1 as LNHDA and CDR2 as SQIVND (reference sequence). The CDR3 DNA sequence: TGTGCCAGTAGTCCGACAGGCTCCCCCCCGAGCAACTATGGCTACACCTTC. This gives the protein CASSPTGSPPSNYGYTF.

This chain links TRBV5-1 with TRBJ2-5, with D perhaps matching TRBD2 (6 bases). Germline values: CDR1 SGHRS, CDR2 YFSETQ. V lost 0 bases and J 6 bases, leaving 12 bases between the germline ends. The CDR3 has 14 amino acids. The CDR3 DNA reads TGCGCCAGCAGCTTGGACCCCGGGAGCAAGACCCAGTACTTC. This sequence encodes CASSLDPGSKTQYF.

This sequence joins TRBV15 and TRBJ1-4; D ambiguous. Per the germline V gene, CDR1 is LNHNV and CDR2 is YYDKDF (reference sequence). V was shortened by 0 bases and J by 4 bases, with 12 bases between the two germline ends. The CDR3 spans 16 residues. The CDR3 DNA sequence: TGTGCCACCAGCAGAGATCGCACGGCATTTAATGAAAAACTGTTTTTT. Amino acids: CATSRDRTAFNEKLFF.

There are many counts of this clonotype. The rearrangement uses TRBV7-3 and TRBJ1-2, with a tentative D call TRBD1 (5 bases). Looked up from germline, CDR1 is SGHTA and CDR2 is FQGTGA. The CDR3 spans 15 residues. V was shortened by 5 bases and J by 5 bases, with 18 bases between the two germline ends. This CDR3 reads CASSRGRGREYGYTF. DNA of the CDR3: TGTGCCAGCAGCCGCGGAAGGGGCAGGGAGTATGGCTACACCTTC.